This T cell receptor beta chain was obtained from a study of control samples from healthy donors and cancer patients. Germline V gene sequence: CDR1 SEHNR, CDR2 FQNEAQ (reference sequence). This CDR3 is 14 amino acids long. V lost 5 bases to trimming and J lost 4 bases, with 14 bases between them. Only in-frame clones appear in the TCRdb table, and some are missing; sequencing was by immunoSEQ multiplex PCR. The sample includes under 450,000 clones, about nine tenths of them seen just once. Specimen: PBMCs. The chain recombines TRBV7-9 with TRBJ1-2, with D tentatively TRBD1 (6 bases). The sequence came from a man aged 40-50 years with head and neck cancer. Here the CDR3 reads CASSLVRDIYGYTF. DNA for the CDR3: TGTGCCAGCAGCCTAGTCAGGGACATCTATGGCTACACCTTC.